What follows are 2 T cell receptor beta chains derived from one specimen sequenced in a study of T-cell reconstitution after alpha-beta-depleted transplantation in children. Using unique molecular identifiers, the investigators prepared the TCRbeta library. MiXCR was run by TCRdb on the PCR reads, yielding one entry per CDR3 protein. The sample has about 300,000 distinct CDR3 sequences, over 9.5% seen once. The sequences come from PBMCs, collected before TCRalphabeta/CD19-depleted stem cell transplant. Receptor source: a boy in the first two years of life with acute myeloid leukemia, due to receive a stem cell transplant.

In regard to this clonotype: The junction departs from the called germline gene at one end, perhaps through a read error. The chain is built from TRBV19 and TRBJ2-6; possible D gene TRBD1, 5 bases. This CDR3 spans 15 amino acids. CDR1 LNHDA and CDR2 SQIVND come from the germline V gene (reference sequence). CDR3 coding DNA: TGTGCCAGTAGTCCCGACACCTCTGGGGCCGACGTCCTGACTTTC. Translating gives CASSPDTSGADVLTF.

This clonotype turned up a few times. The rearrangement links TRBV10-3 to TRBJ2-1, with 7 bases that match TRBD1. CDR1 and CDR2 (germline): ENHRY, SYGVKD. The CDR3 consists of 14 residues. V dropped 4 bases and J dropped 7; count of bases not matched to a gene: 7. CDR3 amino acids: CAISVMDRLNEQFF. The CDR3 DNA reads as TGTGCCATCAGTGTCATGGACAGGCTGAATGAGCAGTTCTTC.